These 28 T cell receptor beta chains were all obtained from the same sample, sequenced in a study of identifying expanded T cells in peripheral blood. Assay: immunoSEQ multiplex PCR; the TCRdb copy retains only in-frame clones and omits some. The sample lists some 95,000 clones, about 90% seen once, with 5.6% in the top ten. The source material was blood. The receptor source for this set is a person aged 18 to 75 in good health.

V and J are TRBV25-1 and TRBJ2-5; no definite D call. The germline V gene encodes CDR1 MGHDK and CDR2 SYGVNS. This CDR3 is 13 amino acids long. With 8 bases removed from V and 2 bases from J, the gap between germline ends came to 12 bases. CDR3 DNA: TGTGCCAGCGGGTCCGGGCAACAAGAGACCCAGTACTTC. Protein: CASGSGQQETQYF.

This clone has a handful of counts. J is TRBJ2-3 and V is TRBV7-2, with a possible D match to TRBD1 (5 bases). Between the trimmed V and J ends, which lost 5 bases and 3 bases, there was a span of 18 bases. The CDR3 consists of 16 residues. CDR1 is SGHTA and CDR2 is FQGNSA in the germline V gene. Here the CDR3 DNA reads TGTGCCAGCAGCCTAATGCAGGGTATAGGGACAGATACGCAGTATTTT. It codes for CASSLMQGIGTDTQYF.

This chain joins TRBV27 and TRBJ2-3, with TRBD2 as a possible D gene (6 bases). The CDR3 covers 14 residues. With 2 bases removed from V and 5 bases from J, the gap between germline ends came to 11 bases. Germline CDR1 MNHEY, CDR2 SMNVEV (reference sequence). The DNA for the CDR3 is TGTGCCAGCAGTTTACGTCGGGAGAGAGATACGCAGTATTTT. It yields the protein CASSLRRERDTQYF.

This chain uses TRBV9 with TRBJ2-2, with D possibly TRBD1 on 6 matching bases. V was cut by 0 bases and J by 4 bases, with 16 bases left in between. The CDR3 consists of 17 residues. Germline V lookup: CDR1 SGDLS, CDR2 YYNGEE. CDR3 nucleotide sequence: TGTGCCAGCAGCGTAGCTAGAGGTGGCAGGGGCACCGGGGAGCTGTTTTTT. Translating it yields CASSVARGGRGTGELFF.

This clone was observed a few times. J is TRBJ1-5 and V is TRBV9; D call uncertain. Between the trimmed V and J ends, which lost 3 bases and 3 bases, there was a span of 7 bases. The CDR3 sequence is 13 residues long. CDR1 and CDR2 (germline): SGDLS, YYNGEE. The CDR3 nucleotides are TGTGCCAGCAGCGAAGGAGACAATCAGCCCCAGCATTTT. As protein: CASSEGDNQPQHF. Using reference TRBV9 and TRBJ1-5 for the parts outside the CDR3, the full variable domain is DSGVTQTPKHLITATGQRVTLRCSPRSGDLSVYWYQQSLDQGLQFLIQYYNGEERAKGNILERFSAQQFPDLHSELNLSSLELGDSALYFCASSEGDNQPQHFGDGTRLSIL.

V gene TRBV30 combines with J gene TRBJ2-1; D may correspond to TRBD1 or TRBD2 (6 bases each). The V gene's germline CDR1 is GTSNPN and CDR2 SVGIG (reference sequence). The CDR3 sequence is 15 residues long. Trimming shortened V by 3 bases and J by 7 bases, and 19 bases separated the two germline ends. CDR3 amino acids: CAWRPKGGLGNEQFF. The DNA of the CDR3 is TGTGCCTGGAGGCCAAAAGGGGGACTCGGGAATGAGCAGTTCTTC.

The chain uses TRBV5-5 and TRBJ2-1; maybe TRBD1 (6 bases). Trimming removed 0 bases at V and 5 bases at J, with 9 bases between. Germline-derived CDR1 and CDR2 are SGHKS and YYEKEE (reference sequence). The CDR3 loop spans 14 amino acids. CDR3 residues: CASSLVDSNNEQFF. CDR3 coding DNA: TGTGCCAGCAGCTTGGTGGACAGCAACAATGAGCAGTTCTTC.

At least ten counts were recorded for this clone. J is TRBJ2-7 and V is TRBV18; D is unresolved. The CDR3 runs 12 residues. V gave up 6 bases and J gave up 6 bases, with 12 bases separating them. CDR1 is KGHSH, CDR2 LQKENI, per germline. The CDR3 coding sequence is TGTGCCAGCTCCCAGATAGGCTCCGAGCAGTACTTC. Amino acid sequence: CASSQIGSEQYF.

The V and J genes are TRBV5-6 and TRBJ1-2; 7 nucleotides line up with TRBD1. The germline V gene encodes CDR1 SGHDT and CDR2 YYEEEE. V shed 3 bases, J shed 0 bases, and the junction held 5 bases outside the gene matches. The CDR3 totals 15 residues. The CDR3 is CASSSGQVPNYGYTF. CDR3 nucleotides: TGTGCCAGCAGCTCCGGACAGGTTCCTAACTATGGCTACACCTTC.

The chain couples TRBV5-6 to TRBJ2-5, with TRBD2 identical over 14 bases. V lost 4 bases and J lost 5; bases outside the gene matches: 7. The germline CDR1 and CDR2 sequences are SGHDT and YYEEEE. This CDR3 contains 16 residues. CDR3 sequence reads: CASSPTSGGGLETQYF. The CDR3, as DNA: TGTGCCAGCAGCCCGACTAGCGGGGGGGGACTGGAGACCCAGTACTTC.

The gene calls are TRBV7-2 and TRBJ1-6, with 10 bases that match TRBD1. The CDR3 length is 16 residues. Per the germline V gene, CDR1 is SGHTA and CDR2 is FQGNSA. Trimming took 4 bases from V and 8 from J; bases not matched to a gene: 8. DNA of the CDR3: TGTGCCAGCAGCTCGAGTAGAGGACAGGGGGATTCACCCCTCCACTTT. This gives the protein CASSSSRGQGDSPLHF. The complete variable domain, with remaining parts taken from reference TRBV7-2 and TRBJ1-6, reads GAGVSQSPSNKVTEKGKDVELRCDPISGHTALYWYRQSLGQGLEFLIYFQGNSAPDKSGLPSDRFSAERTGGSVSTLTIQRTQQEDSAVYLCASSSSRGQGDSPLHFGNGTRLTVT.

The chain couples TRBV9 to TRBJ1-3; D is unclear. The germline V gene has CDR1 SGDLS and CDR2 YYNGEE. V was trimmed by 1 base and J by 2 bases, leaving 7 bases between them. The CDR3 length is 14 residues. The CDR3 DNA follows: TGTGCCAGCAGCGTAAGAGATGCTGGAAACACCATATATTTT. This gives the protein CASSVRDAGNTIYF.

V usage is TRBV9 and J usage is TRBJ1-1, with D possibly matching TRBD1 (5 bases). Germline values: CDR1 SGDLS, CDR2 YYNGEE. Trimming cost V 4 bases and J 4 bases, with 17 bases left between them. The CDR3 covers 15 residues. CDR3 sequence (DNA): TGTGCCAGCAGCCCCCCCCGGGGGAGAGGCACTGAAGCTTTCTTT. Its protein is CASSPPRGRGTEAFF.

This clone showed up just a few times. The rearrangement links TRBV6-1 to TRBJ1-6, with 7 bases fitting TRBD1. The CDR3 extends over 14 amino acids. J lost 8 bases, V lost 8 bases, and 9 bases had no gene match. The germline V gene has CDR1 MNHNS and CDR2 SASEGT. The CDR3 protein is CASGQGQIYSPLHF. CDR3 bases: TGTGCCAGCGGGCAGGGACAGATCTATTCACCCCTCCACTTT.

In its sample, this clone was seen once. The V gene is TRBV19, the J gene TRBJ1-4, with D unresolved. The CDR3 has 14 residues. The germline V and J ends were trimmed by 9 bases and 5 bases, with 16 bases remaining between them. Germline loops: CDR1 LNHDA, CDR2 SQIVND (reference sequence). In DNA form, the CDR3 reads TGTGCCAGCGCACGAGCGTCTCCCAATGAAAAACTGTTTTTT. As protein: CASARASPNEKLFF.

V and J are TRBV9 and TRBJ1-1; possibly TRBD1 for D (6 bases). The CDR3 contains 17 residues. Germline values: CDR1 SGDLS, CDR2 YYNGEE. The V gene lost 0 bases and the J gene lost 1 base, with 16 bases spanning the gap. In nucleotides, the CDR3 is TGTGCCAGCAGCGTAGGAGGCGCCACAGGGAGGAACACTGAAGCTTTCTTT. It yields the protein CASSVGGATGRNTEAFF. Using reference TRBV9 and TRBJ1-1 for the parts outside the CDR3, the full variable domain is DSGVTQTPKHLITATGQRVTLRCSPRSGDLSVYWYQQSLDQGLQFLIQYYNGEERAKGNILERFSAQQFPDLHSELNLSSLELGDSALYFCASSVGGATGRNTEAFFGQGTRLTVV.

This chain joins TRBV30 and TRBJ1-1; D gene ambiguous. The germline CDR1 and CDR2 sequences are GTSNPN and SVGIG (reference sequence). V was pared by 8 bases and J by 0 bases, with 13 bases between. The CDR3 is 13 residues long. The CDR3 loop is CARARVLNTEAFF. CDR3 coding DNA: TGTGCCCGAGCAAGGGTCTTGAACACTGAAGCTTTCTTT.

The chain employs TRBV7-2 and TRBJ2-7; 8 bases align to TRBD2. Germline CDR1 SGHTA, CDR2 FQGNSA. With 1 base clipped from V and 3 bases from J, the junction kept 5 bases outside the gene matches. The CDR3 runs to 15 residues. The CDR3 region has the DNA TGTGCCAGCAGCTTAGTTAGCGGGGACAACTACGAGCAGTACTTC. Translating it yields CASSLVSGDNYEQYF.

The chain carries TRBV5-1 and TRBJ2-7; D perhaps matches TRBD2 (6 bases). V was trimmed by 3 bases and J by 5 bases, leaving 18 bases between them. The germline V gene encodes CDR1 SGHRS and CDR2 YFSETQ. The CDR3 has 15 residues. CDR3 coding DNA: TGCGCCAGCAGCTCGATTGGGACTTTTTTCGACGAGCAGTACTTC. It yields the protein CASSSIGTFFDEQYF.

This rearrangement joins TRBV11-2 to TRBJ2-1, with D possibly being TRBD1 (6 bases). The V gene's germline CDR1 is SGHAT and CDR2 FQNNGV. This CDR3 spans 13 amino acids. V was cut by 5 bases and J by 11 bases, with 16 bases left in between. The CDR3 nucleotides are TGTGCCAGCAGCATACTCGGACAGACAAAGCAGTTCTTC. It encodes CASSILGQTKQFF.

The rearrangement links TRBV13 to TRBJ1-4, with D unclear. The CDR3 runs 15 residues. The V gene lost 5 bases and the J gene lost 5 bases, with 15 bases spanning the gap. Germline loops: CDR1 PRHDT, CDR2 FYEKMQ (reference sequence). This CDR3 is CASSGGPEGNEKLFF. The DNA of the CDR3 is TGTGCCAGCAGCGGTGGGCCGGAGGGAAATGAAAAACTGTTTTTT.

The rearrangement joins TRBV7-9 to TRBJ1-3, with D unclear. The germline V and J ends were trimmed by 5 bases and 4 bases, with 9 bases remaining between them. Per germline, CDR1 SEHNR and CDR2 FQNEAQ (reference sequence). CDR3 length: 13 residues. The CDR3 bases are TGTGCCAGCAGCCCGGCGGCGGGAAACACCATATATTTT. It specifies CASSPAAGNTIYF.

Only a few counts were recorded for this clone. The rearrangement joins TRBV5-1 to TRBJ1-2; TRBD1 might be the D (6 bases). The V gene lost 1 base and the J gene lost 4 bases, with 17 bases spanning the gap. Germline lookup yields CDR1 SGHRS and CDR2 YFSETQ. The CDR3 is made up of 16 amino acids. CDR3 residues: CASSLQGPSWTYGYTF. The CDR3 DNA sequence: TGCGCCAGCAGCTTGCAGGGGCCTAGTTGGACCTATGGCTACACCTTC.

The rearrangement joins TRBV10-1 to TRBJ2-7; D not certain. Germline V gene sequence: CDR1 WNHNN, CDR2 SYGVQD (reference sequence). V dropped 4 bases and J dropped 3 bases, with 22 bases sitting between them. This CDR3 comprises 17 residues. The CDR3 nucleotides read TGCGCCAGCAGTGCCGCTGGGGAAGTAACAACGGGCTACGAGCAGTACTTC. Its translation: CASSAAGEVTTGYEQYF.

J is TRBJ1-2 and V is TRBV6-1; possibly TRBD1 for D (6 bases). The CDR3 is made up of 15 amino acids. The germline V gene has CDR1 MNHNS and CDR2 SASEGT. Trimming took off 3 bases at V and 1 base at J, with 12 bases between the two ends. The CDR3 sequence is CASSEVQGINYGYTF. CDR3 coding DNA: TGTGCCAGCAGTGAGGTGCAGGGGATTAACTATGGCTACACCTTC.

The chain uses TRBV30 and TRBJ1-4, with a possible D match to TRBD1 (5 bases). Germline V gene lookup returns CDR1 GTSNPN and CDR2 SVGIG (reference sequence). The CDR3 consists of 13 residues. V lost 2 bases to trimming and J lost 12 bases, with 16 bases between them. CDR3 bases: TGTGCCTGGAGTTTAGGGTACCCGGGACAACTGTTTTTT. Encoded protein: CAWSLGYPGQLFF. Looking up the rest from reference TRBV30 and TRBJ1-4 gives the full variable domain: SQTIHQWPATLVQPVGSPLSLECTVEGTSNPNLYWYRQAAGRGLQLLFYSVGIGQISSEVPQNLSASRPQDRQFILSSKKLLLSDSGFYLCAWSLGYPGQLFFGSGTQLSVL.

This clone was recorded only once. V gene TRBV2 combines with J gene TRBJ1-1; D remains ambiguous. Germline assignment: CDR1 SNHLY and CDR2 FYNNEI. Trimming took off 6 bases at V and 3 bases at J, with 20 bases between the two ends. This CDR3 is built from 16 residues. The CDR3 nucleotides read TGTGCCAGCAGGGAATCGACAAACCGGTGGGACACTGAAGCTTTCTTT. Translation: CASRESTNRWDTEAFF.

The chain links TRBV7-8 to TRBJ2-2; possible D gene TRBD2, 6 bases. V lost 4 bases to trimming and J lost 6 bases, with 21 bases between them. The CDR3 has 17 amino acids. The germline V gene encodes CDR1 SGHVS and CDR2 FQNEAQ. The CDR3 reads CASSSAHTGTRAGELFF. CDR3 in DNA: TGTGCCAGCAGCTCCGCTCACACCGGGACTCGGGCCGGGGAGCTGTTTTTT. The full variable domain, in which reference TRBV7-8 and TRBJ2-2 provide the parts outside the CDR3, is GAGVSQSPRYKVAKRGQDVALRCDPISGHVSLFWYQQALGQGPEFLTYFQNEAQLDKSGLPSDRFFAERPEGSVSTLKIQRTQQEDSAVYLCASSSAHTGTRAGELFFGEGSRLTVL.